This section outlines one TCR beta chain sequence together with its context. The sample is drawn from a study of blood T cell repertoires in COVID-19. Across the study: COVID-19 samples, acute and convalescent, were from the United States, Italy and Spain. The analysed material was cDNA or gDNA that came from T cells, B-cell-depleted T cells, or PBMCs.

In the original workflow: Amplification of reference gene primers was used by the study to estimate nucleated cell counts. TCRdb's table, derived via immunoSEQ multiplex PCR, lists solely in-frame clones and lacks some. V and J calls and clone size come straight from that table; D and trimming were deduced from the DNA. In the table there are fewer than 350,000 clones, 70% to 90% of which are singletons. Germline V gives CDR1 SQVTM, CDR2 ANQGSEA. This CDR3 is 12 amino acids long. V lost 8 bases, J lost 5 bases, and 15 bases lay in between. This sequence joins TRBV29-1 and TRBJ2-5, with D perhaps matching TRBD2 (6 bases). Sample: peripheral blood. This clonotype originated in a man aged 18 to 29 with active or convalescent COVID-19. CDR3: CSLLAGRETQYF. In nucleotides, the CDR3 is TGCAGCCTCCTTGCAGGGAGGGAGACCCAGTACTTC. Supplemented by reference TRBV29-1 and TRBJ2-5, the full variable domain reads SAVISQKPSRDICQRGTSLTIQCQVDSQVTMMFWYRQQPGQSLTLIATANQGSEATYESGFVIDKFPISRPNLTFSTLTVSNMSPEDSSIYLCSLLAGRETQYFGPGTRLLVL.